These 27 T cell receptor beta chains came from one sample sequenced in a study of shared T cell receptors in the human thymus (dated by TCRdb to the early 2020s). The method behind the library was the immunoSEQ multiplex PCR assay. TCRdb provides this immuneACCESS table in a form limited to in-frame rearrangements. Some clones are lacking; in checked studies, under half of them reflect an unresolved V gene, and why the rest are absent is not known. In this sample the table shows hundreds of thousands of clones, around 87% of which occur a single time. In total, the top ten clones hold 0.0094% of the sample. Separately, the same data were catalogued under a study of human thymus T cells.

Sequencing was performed on thymocytes. The receptors stem from a boy in the first two years of life with a congenital heart defect. Donor details come from another sample of the same person, matched by shared clones.

The chain is built from TRBV7-2 and TRBJ2-7, with a tentative D call TRBD2 (6 bases). V lost 5 bases and J 6 bases, leaving 17 bases between the germline ends. Germline lookup yields CDR1 SGHTA and CDR2 FQGNSA. The CDR3 is made up of 14 amino acids. This CDR3 reads CASSAPRRVGEQYF. The CDR3 DNA follows: TGTGCCAGCAGCGCCCCTAGGAGGGTGGGCGAGCAGTACTTC.

The chain employs TRBV6-5 and TRBJ2-7, with TRBD1 matching 10 bases. Trimming at V came to 0 bases and at J to 1 base, leaving 3 bases not matched to a gene. CDR1 is MNHEY and CDR2 is SVGAGI in the germline V gene. This CDR3 has 16 amino acids. The CDR3 loop is CASSYSRTGGSYEQYF. As DNA, the CDR3 is TGTGCCAGCAGTTACTCGAGGACAGGGGGTTCCTACGAGCAGTACTTC.

The chain is built from TRBV4-1 and TRBJ2-6; 7 bases line up with TRBD1. V gave up 0 bases and J gave up 2 bases; unmatched junction bases: 1. Per the germline V gene, CDR1 is MGHRA and CDR2 is YSYEKL. The CDR3 consists of 16 residues. CDR3 nucleotide sequence: TGCGCCAGCAGCCAAGAAACAGGGGCTGGGGCCAACGTCCTGACTTTC. Protein sequence: CASSQETGAGANVLTF.

The rearrangement uses TRBV13 and TRBJ2-7; 11 bases agree with TRBD2. The V segment lost 5 bases and the J segment 3 bases; nucleotides outside the gene matches: 18. The CDR3 contains 19 residues. The V gene's germline CDR1 is PRHDT and CDR2 FYEKMQ (reference sequence). The CDR3, as DNA: TGTGCCAGCAGCCTTAAAACCCCTAGCGGGAGGTATGGGGACTACGAGCAGTACTTC. Its translation is CASSLKTPSGRYGDYEQYF.

This clone was counted between two and nine times. The chain has TRBV7-2 and TRBJ1-3; unclear D gene. V was shortened by 3 bases and J by 7 bases, with 10 bases between the two germline ends. The germline CDR1 and CDR2 sequences are SGHTA and FQGNSA. This CDR3 has 13 residues. Here the CDR3 DNA reads TGTGCCAGCAGCTTGACCGGGGTCAACACCATATATTTT. It is translated as CASSLTGVNTIYF.

The genes are TRBV13 and TRBJ2-3; 7 bases map to TRBD1. The CDR3 length is 14 residues. Germline CDR1 and CDR2: PRHDT and FYEKMQ (reference sequence). Germline trimming cut 5 bases from V and 5 bases from J; bases unmatched to any gene: 7. CDR3: CASSLDRELDTQYF. The CDR3 DNA follows: TGTGCCAGCAGCCTCGACAGGGAGCTAGATACGCAGTATTTT.

The rearrangement joins TRBV11-2 to TRBJ1-6, with unresolved D. CDR1 SGHAT and CDR2 FQNNGV come from the germline V gene. The CDR3 has 15 amino acids. V lost 4 bases, J lost 7 bases, and 14 bases lay in between. Here the CDR3 DNA reads TGTGCCAGCAGCTCCTACTCTCCCCCGAATTCACCCCTCCACTTT. Protein sequence: CASSSYSPPNSPLHF.

The J gene is TRBJ2-1, the V gene TRBV7-2; no firm D call. The ends were cut back, 2 bases at V and 6 bases at J, with 14 bases in the middle. Germline CDR1 SGHTA, CDR2 FQGNSA. This CDR3 contains 15 residues. The CDR3 coding sequence is TGTGCCAGCAGCTTAAGCGCCTCCTGGGTCAATGAGCAGTTCTTC. This sequence encodes CASSLSASWVNEQFF.

In its sample, this clone was seen once. The chain combines TRBV20-1 with TRBJ1-1; D perhaps matches TRBD1 (6 bases). Germline V gene data show CDR1 as DFQATT and CDR2 as SNEGSKA (reference sequence). V was shortened by 3 bases and J by 6 bases, with 8 bases between the two germline ends. There are 11 residues in the CDR3. The CDR3 coding sequence is TGCAGTGCTAGCAGGGGATCTGAAGCTTTCTTT. Translating it yields CSASRGSEAFF.

The chain combines TRBV19 with TRBJ1-1; 7 positions agree with TRBD1. Germline V gene sequence: CDR1 LNHDA, CDR2 SQIVND (reference sequence). This CDR3 has 13 residues. V lost 3 bases to trimming and J lost 11 bases; unmatched junction nucleotides: 9. The CDR3 DNA is TGTGCCAGTAGTATGACAGGGCTACGTTCCGCTTTCTTT. The encoded protein is CASSMTGLRSAFF.

The chain carries TRBV4-1 and TRBJ2-7; TRBD2 aligns across 7 bases. The CDR3 has 16 amino acids. The V gene's germline CDR1 is MGHRA and CDR2 YSYEKL. Trimming cost V 0 bases and J 3 bases; bases outside gene matches: 8. The CDR3 sequence: CASSQDGRGRDYEQYF. The CDR3 region has the DNA TGCGCCAGCAGCCAAGATGGTCGCGGGAGAGACTACGAGCAGTACTTC.

Only one count was recorded for this clone. The chain recombines TRBV6-6 with TRBJ1-2, with TRBD1 as a possible D gene (5 bases). The V gene's germline CDR1 is MNHNY and CDR2 SVGAGI (reference sequence). V was clipped by 2 bases and J by 6 bases, with 13 bases between them. CDR3 length: 14 amino acids. DNA of the CDR3: TGTGCCAGCAGTTACAGGGGCGAAGGTGATGGCTACACCTTC. Amino acids: CASSYRGEGDGYTF.

V usage is TRBV7-3 and J usage is TRBJ1-2; the match to TRBD1 covers 11 bases. The CDR3 length is 16 residues. The J segment lost 6 bases and the V segment lost 5 bases, leaving 11 bases of the junction unmatched. Germline-derived CDR1 and CDR2 are SGHTA and FQGTGA. The CDR3 DNA reads as TGTGCCAGCAGCCCTACAGGGACAGGGGGACCCCATGGCTACACCTTC. Its translation: CASSPTGTGGPHGYTF.

The V and J genes are TRBV11-2 and TRBJ2-7; no firm D call. Between the trimmed V and J ends, which lost 1 base and 3 bases, there was a span of 19 bases. The CDR3 extends over 17 amino acids. Germline CDR1 SGHAT, CDR2 FQNNGV. The CDR3 sequence: CASSLVASVPNLYEQYF. CDR3 bases: TGTGCCAGCAGCTTAGTGGCCTCCGTTCCCAACCTCTACGAGCAGTACTTC.

The CDR3 loop is CASSIQGNTGELFF. In DNA form, the CDR3 reads TGTGCCAGCAGCATACAGGGGAACACCGGGGAGCTGTTTTTT. The chain carries TRBV6-5 and TRBJ2-2, with D possibly being TRBD1 (6 bases). Trimming shortened V by 6 bases and J by 1 base, and 9 bases separated the two germline ends. The germline gives CDR1 MNHEY, CDR2 SVGAGI. The CDR3 loop spans 14 amino acids.

This chain uses TRBV9 with TRBJ2-5; 8 positions agree with TRBD2. Trimming took 4 bases from V and 5 from J; bases not matched to a gene: 13. This CDR3 has 16 amino acids. CDR1 is SGDLS, CDR2 YYNGEE, per germline. CDR3 DNA sequence: TGTGCCAGCAGCCCCTCACCCGGGGGGGCTGAGGAGACCCAGTACTTC. This translates into CASSPSPGGAEETQYF.

This clone was seen a few times. The chain carries TRBV9 and TRBJ2-1; tentative D call: TRBD1 (5 bases). CDR1 is SGDLS and CDR2 is YYNGEE in the germline V gene. This CDR3 region has 14 residues. V was cut by 3 bases and J by 12 bases, with 19 bases left in between. The CDR3: CASSASTGHKGQFF. CDR3 in DNA: TGTGCCAGCAGCGCCTCCACAGGTCACAAAGGGCAGTTCTTC.

J is TRBJ1-1 and V is TRBV7-9, with D uncertain. CDR1 is SEHNR and CDR2 is FQNEAQ in the germline V gene (reference sequence). Trimming took off 3 bases at V and 0 bases at J, with 8 bases between the two ends. This CDR3 has 14 residues. The CDR3 coding sequence is TGTGCCAGCAGCTTTAACAGCCTGAACACTGAAGCTTTCTTT. It codes for CASSFNSLNTEAFF.

The J gene is TRBJ1-3, the V gene TRBV19; 8 nucleotides match TRBD1. The CDR3 has 14 amino acids. V was clipped by 8 bases and J by 4 bases; unmatched bases: 7. Germline loops: CDR1 LNHDA, CDR2 SQIVND (reference sequence). This CDR3 reads CASHRQGKGNTIYF. As DNA, the CDR3 is TGTGCCAGTCACCGACAGGGGAAAGGAAACACCATATATTTT. The full variable domain, in which reference TRBV19 and TRBJ1-3 provide the parts outside the CDR3, is DGGITQSPKYLFRKEGQNVTLSCEQNLNHDAMYWYRQDPGQGLRLIYYSQIVNDFQKGDIAEGYSVSREKKESFPLTVTSAQKNPTAFYLCASHRQGKGNTIYFGEGSWLTVV.

The chain is built from TRBV15 and TRBJ2-7, with TRBD2 matching over 7 bases. V dropped 0 bases and J dropped 6; count of bases not matched to a gene: 14. Germline V CDR1 and CDR2: LNHNV, YYDKDF (reference sequence). The CDR3 contains 17 residues. CDR3 in DNA: TGTGCCACCAGCAGAGATGTGCGGGAGTCGACCCCTGGCGAGCAGTACTTC. It is translated as CATSRDVRESTPGEQYF.

The chain uses TRBV11-2 and TRBJ1-1; 9 positions agree with TRBD1. Losses at the gene ends were 2 bases for V and 6 bases for J; bases not matched to a gene: 4. Germline V gene sequence: CDR1 SGHAT, CDR2 FQNNGV. CDR3 length: 14 amino acids. Here the CDR3 reads CASSLPGQGPEAFF. In nucleotides, the CDR3 is TGTGCCAGCAGCTTACCGGGACAGGGCCCTGAAGCTTTCTTT.

CDR3 coding DNA: TGCAGCGGGAGGGGACAGTCTAAGTACAATGAGCAGTTCTTC. As protein: CSGRGQSKYNEQFF. The chain recombines TRBV29-1 with TRBJ2-1, with D possibly being TRBD1 (7 bases). The CDR3 loop spans 14 amino acids. The germline CDR1 and CDR2 sequences are SQVTM and ANQGSEA. V was pared by 7 bases and J by 4 bases, with 17 bases between.

The chain is built from TRBV9 and TRBJ2-5; D might be TRBD2 (6 bases). This CDR3 comprises 16 residues. Deletions cut 4 bases from V and 2 bases from J, with 18 bases between. CDR1 is SGDLS and CDR2 is YYNGEE in the germline V gene. In DNA, the CDR3 is TGTGCCAGCAGCAAAGCCGTAGCGGAGCCACAAGAGACCCAGTACTTC. It translates to CASSKAVAEPQETQYF.

The rearrangement links TRBV28 to TRBJ2-7, with 7 bases matching TRBD1. Germline CDR1 is MDHEN and CDR2 is SYDVKM. The CDR3 runs to 16 residues. V shed 3 bases, J shed 3 bases, and the junction held 11 bases outside the gene matches. CDR3 sequence (DNA): TGTGCCAGCAGTTTCCCCACCGACAGGGCGGGCTACGAGCAGTACTTC. Translation gives CASSFPTDRAGYEQYF.

V gene TRBV7-9 combines with J gene TRBJ2-2; weak D call: TRBD1 (5 bases). The CDR3 has 14 amino acids. V lost 0 bases and J 6 bases, leaving 8 bases between the germline ends. Germline V gene data show CDR1 as SEHNR and CDR2 as FQNEAQ (reference sequence). The CDR3 bases are TGTGCCAGCAGCTTAGCGACAGTTCCCGGGGAGCTGTTTTTT. Its protein product is CASSLATVPGELFF.

This clone was found once. This chain uses TRBV5-1 with TRBJ1-1; the D is unclear. Germline CDR1 SGHRS, CDR2 YFSETQ. Deletions cut 6 bases from V and 1 base from J, with 10 bases between. The CDR3 is made up of 13 amino acids. The CDR3 DNA reads TGCGCCAGCACGGAGGAGGGGAACACTGAAGCTTTCTTT. This sequence encodes CASTEEGNTEAFF.

The chain uses TRBV14 and TRBJ1-1; 7 bases line up with TRBD1. The germline V gene has CDR1 SGHDN and CDR2 FVKESK. V shed 5 bases and J 5 bases; nucleotides not matched to a gene: 11. The CDR3 runs 15 residues. The CDR3 DNA reads as TGTGCCAGCAGCGGACCGACAGGGAACCCTACTGAAGCTTTCTTT. Protein product: CASSGPTGNPTEAFF.